What follows is one T cell receptor (beta chain) and its context. The data originate from a study of blood T cell repertoires in COVID-19. Study information: Samples representing acute and convalescent COVID-19 were sourced from the United States, Italy and Spain. From T cells, B-cell-depleted T cells, or PBMCs came the material, which was cDNA or gDNA.

How the authors handled the data: From reference gene primer amplification, estimates of nucleated cell counts were derived. Measured with immunoSEQ multiplex PCR; TCRdb has only the in-frame clones, and not every one. The D gene and trimming were derived from the DNA, and the V and J assignments and clone size from that table. The repertoire includes about 200,000 clones, about 90% of them detected once, and around 1.5% sits in the top ten. Trimming cost V 3 bases and J 1 base, with 6 bases left between them. Germline CDR1 and CDR2: MDHEN and SYDVKM. The CDR3 has 13 amino acids. Sample: peripheral blood. The chain joins TRBV28 to TRBJ1-1; D possibly corresponds to TRBD1 (5 bases). The receptor comes from a man between 18 and 29 years old with active or convalescent COVID-19. The CDR3 DNA sequence: TGTGCCAGCAGTTTGACAGAGAACACTGAAGCTTTCTTT. Translated: CASSLTENTEAFF.